This paragraph covers one TCR beta chain sequence. Its antigen is not known. TCRdb reanalysed the reads using MiXCR and keeps one entry per CDR3 protein. Among about 890,000 distinct CDR3 sequences, approximately 30% were seen once, and the ten largest hold 13%. This record belongs to a study of T cell repertoires in cytomegalovirus infection. The clonotype comes from a human donor in good health (CMV status not recorded). Some clones in this sample may be carry-over from other donors' samples. The material sequenced was cultured CD8+ T cells from PBMCs, taken from culture after CMV antigen stimulation.

The CDR3 loop reads CASRKARTDSYEQYF. The DNA of the CDR3 is TGTGCCAGCAGAAAGGCCCGGACTGATTCCTACGAGCAGTACTTC. This chain links TRBV6-1 with TRBJ2-7, with D perhaps TRBD2 (5 bases). Trimming removed 6 bases from V and 1 base from J, with 16 bases in between. This CDR3 is 15 amino acids long. Germline V gene sequence: CDR1 MNHNS, CDR2 SASEGT.